The following is a T cell receptor (beta chain) sequence with its context. This sample is part of a study of shared clonotypes between healthy human individuals. The CDR3 consists of 13 residues. The data were produced by immunoSEQ multiplex PCR, yet TCRdb's version contains in-frame clones alone and is incomplete. This sample carries approximately 340,000 clones, around 70% of them seen once, and the ten largest clones take more than 9%. Sequencing input: memory CD4+ T cells sorted from blood. Described subset: CD45RA-negative fraction. This chain connects TRBV21-1 to TRBJ2-7. TRBV21-1 is a pseudogene locus. The TCR was taken from a man aged 25 to 40 in good health. CDR3 region: CASSQNVTYEQYF. The DNA for the CDR3 is TGTGCCAGCAGTCAAAATGTTACCTACGAGCAGTACTTC.